What follows are 11 T cell receptor beta chains derived from one specimen sequenced in a study of molecular identifiers for immune sequencing clone quantification. TCRdb re-analysed the PCR reads in MiXCR, keeping a single row per CDR3 protein. The repertoire has roughly 300,000 distinct CDR3 sequences, 24% of them found once; the top ten carry roughly 0.7%. Sequenced material: naive CD8+ T cells from blood, with Jurkat cell RNA spiked in. Described subset: FACS-sorted CD8+CD4-CCR7+CD45RA+ naive T cells. The origin of the receptors is a human donor in good health. Some libraries in this study had Jurkat cell RNA spiked in.

CDR3 bases: TGTGCCAGCAGCTTGACCCTCTCCTACGAGCAGTACTTC. Its protein is CASSLTLSYEQYF. This sequence joins TRBV5-6 and TRBJ2-7; the D is unclear. The CDR3 runs 13 residues. Germline CDR1 SGHDT, CDR2 YYEEEE. V was shortened by 1 base and J by 0 bases, with 5 bases between the two germline ends.

The J gene is TRBJ2-7, the V gene TRBV29-1; D is tentatively TRBD1 or TRBD2 (6 bases each). This CDR3 contains 13 residues. CDR1 is SQVTM and CDR2 is ANQGSEA in the germline V gene. The V end was cut by 7 bases, the J end by 6 bases, with 19 bases between. The CDR3 spells CSASGGGLSEQYF. DNA for the CDR3: TGCAGCGCGTCAGGAGGGGGGCTCAGCGAGCAGTACTTC.

This clonotype was seen at least ten times. The chain couples TRBV19 to TRBJ2-3, with D unclear. The germline V gene has CDR1 LNHDA and CDR2 SQIVND (reference sequence). Trimming left V 0 bases short and J 2 bases short, with 3 bases between. CDR3 length: 13 amino acids. CDR3 protein: CASSIEDTDTQYF. DNA of the CDR3: TGTGCCAGTAGTATAGAGGACACAGATACGCAGTATTTT.

To note about this clonotype: A single base separates this from a much larger clone, so it may be a read error. The chain uses TRBV6-2 or TRBV6-3 and TRBJ2-3, with 7 bases identical to TRBD2. The CDR3 is made up of 16 amino acids. CDR1 MNHEY and CDR2 SVGEGT come from the germline V gene. The CDR3 spells CASRYSAGDPTDTQYF. The CDR3 nucleotides are TGTGCCAGCAGATACTCCGCGGGGGACCCCACAGATACGCAGTATTTT.

On this clonotype itself: A much bigger clone sits one base away, suggesting this may be a read error. In nucleotides, the CDR3 is TGCGCCAGCAGCCAAGATCATTGGCAGACCTCGGCCCAGTACTTC. Its protein product is CASSQDHWQTSAQYF. The chain joins TRBV4-3 to TRBJ2-5; no firm D call. Germline V gene sequence: CDR1 LGHNA, CDR2 YSLEER. The CDR3 is 15 residues long. V lost 0 bases, J lost 9 bases, and 17 bases lay in between.

This clonotype was seen many times. This chain joins TRBV7-9 and TRBJ1-2; the D is unclear. Germline V lookup: CDR1 SEHNR, CDR2 FQNEAQ (reference sequence). With 6 bases removed from V and 1 base from J, the gap between germline ends came to 6 bases. The CDR3 length is 12 residues. Here the CDR3 reads CASSISNYGYTF. The CDR3 region has the DNA TGTGCCAGCAGTATTAGTAACTATGGCTACACCTTC.

This clonotype occurred many times. The J gene is TRBJ1-2, the V gene TRBV4-3; D unresolved. The CDR3 length is 16 residues. V gave up 0 bases and J gave up 0 bases, with 11 bases separating them. Germline CDR1 and CDR2: LGHNA and YSLEER. The CDR3 DNA reads as TGCGCCAGCAGCCAAGATAAGGTGCTAGCTAACTATGGCTACACCTTC. It yields the protein CASSQDKVLANYGYTF.

This sequence joins TRBV6-1 and TRBJ1-1, with no clear D. The CDR3 is made up of 13 amino acids. V lost 5 bases and J lost 4, with 11 bases in between. In germline, CDR1 is MNHNS, CDR2 SASEGT. CDR3 protein: CASSPLGSTEAFF. CDR3 DNA sequence: TGTGCCAGCAGTCCCCTTGGTAGCACTGAAGCTTTCTTT.

As for this clonotype: The junction departs from the called germline gene at one end, perhaps through a read error. The chain is built from TRBV20-1 and TRBJ1-5; possibly TRBD1 for D (6 bases). In germline, CDR1 is DFQATT, CDR2 SNEGSKA (reference sequence). This CDR3 comprises 17 residues. The CDR3 region has the DNA TGCAGTCCCGCATTCACCGGGACACAAAAAACCAATCAGCCCCACCATTTT. It translates to CSPAFTGTQKTNQPHHF.

The V and J genes are TRBV20-1 and TRBJ1-3; D not resolved. This CDR3 region has 13 residues. Trimming left V 6 bases short and J 0 bases short, with 9 bases between. CDR1 is DFQATT and CDR2 is SNEGSKA in the germline V gene (reference sequence). The CDR3 sequence: CSALGDSGNTIYF. CDR3 nucleotides: TGCAGTGCATTGGGTGACTCTGGAAACACCATATATTTT.

This clonotype was picked up a small number of times. The chain couples TRBV18 to TRBJ2-3; 7 bases match TRBD1. CDR3 length equals 14 residues. Germline V gene data show CDR1 as KGHSH and CDR2 as LQKENI. Trimming took 2 bases from V and 4 from J; bases not matched to a gene: 3. CDR3 region: CASSPRDSPDTQYF. For the CDR3, the DNA is TGTGCCAGCTCACCAAGGGACAGTCCAGATACGCAGTATTTT.